A single T cell receptor beta chain is shown here with its context. Antigen unknown. Histologic diagnosis was independently verified by two lung pathologists. After pathologic assessment, macro-dissection selected premalignant or tumor cells for extraction. Clones were sequenced by immunoSEQ multiplex PCR, and TCRdb holds only the in-frame ones, with some missing. The sample lists 7,500 to 9,500 clones, about 79% occurring once. This sample is drawn from a study of immune evolution from preneoplasia to lung adenocarcinoma. The study, taken as a whole, reports: Later-stage lesions appeared to have more T cells, more diversity, less clonality. From normal lung to invasive adenocarcinoma, top clone frequencies appeared to decrease.

V was clipped by 3 bases and J by 3 bases, with 7 bases between them. Germline V gene data show CDR1 as SGHAT and CDR2 as FQNNGV. CDR3 size: 13 residues. Sequenced material: FFPE invasive lung adenocarcinoma tissue. The J gene is TRBJ2-3, the V gene TRBV11-2; D is possibly TRBD1 (5 bases). The receptor was derived from a person between 45 and 75 years old with lung adenocarcinoma. The DNA of the CDR3 is TGTGCCAGCAGCTTGCGGACAACAGATACGCAGTATTTT. It codes for CASSLRTTDTQYF.